Below, 5 T cell receptor beta chains from the same sample are listed, as sequenced in a study of blood T cell repertoires in COVID-19 (dated by TCRdb to about 2020). Library preparation employed the immunoSEQ multiplex PCR assay. What TCRdb holds here is the immuneACCESS table cut down to in-frame rearrangements. Part of the clones is not present; checked against another copy, under half of the missing clones reflect an unresolved V gene, and the others are unexplained. Recorded for this sample are more than 150,000 clones; roughly four fifths of them occurred a single time. The top ten hold 5.2% of the sample. Sequencing input: peripheral blood. Every receptor here comes from a woman between 25 and 40 years old with acute or convalescent COVID-19.

The chain has TRBV28 and TRBJ2-5; 10 bases are a match to TRBD1. The ends lost 5 bases at V and 8 bases at J; junction bases unmatched: 11. Germline V CDR1 and CDR2: MDHEN, SYDVKM. This CDR3 region has 15 residues. In DNA, the CDR3 is TGTGCCAGCAGTCCGGGACAGGGGCTCCGATTTACCCAGTACTTC. Its translation: CASSPGQGLRFTQYF.

The V gene is TRBV6-6, the J gene TRBJ1-1; weak D call: TRBD1 (5 bases). V lost 6 bases, J lost 3 bases, and 11 bases lay in between. The length of the CDR3 is 13 residues. CDR1 and CDR2 from the germline V gene are MNHNY and SVGAGI (reference sequence). The CDR3 sequence is CASRRDSYTEAFF. CDR3 bases: TGTGCCAGCAGGCGAGACAGTTACACTGAAGCTTTCTTT.

The J gene is TRBJ1-2, the V gene TRBV6-4; 7 nucleotides agree with TRBD1. Trimming at V came to 6 bases and at J to 5 bases, leaving 12 bases not matched to a gene. The CDR3 loop spans 15 amino acids. CDR1 MRHNA and CDR2 SNTAGT come from the germline V gene. The CDR3 sequence is CASSAEQGGNYGYTF. CDR3 sequence (DNA): TGTGCCAGCAGCGCCGAGCAGGGGGGTAATTATGGCTACACCTTC.

The V gene is TRBV15, the J gene TRBJ1-2; 8 nucleotides match TRBD1. CDR1 and CDR2 from the germline V gene are LNHNV and YYDKDF (reference sequence). With 0 bases clipped from V and 0 bases from J, the junction kept 6 bases outside the gene matches. This CDR3 contains 17 residues. In DNA, the CDR3 is TGTGCCACCAGCAGAGATCAGGGACAGGTTTCTAACTATGGCTACACCTTC. It codes for CATSRDQGQVSNYGYTF. Variable domain in full (rest from reference TRBV15 and TRBJ1-2): DAMVIQNPRYQVTQFGKPVTLSCSQTLNHNVMYWYQQKSSQAPKLLFHYYDKDFNNEADTPDNFQSRRPNTSFCFLDIRSPGLGDTAMYLCATSRDQGQVSNYGYTFGSGTRLTVV.

This chain links TRBV6-2 or TRBV6-3 with TRBJ1-5; D unclear. Trimming took off 0 bases at V and 11 bases at J, with 20 bases between the two ends. This CDR3 spans 16 amino acids. CDR1 and CDR2 (germline): MNHEY, SVGEGT. This CDR3 reads CASSYSRAVLREAQHF. As DNA, the CDR3 is TGTGCCAGCAGTTACTCGCGGGCAGTCTTACGGGAGGCCCAGCATTTT.